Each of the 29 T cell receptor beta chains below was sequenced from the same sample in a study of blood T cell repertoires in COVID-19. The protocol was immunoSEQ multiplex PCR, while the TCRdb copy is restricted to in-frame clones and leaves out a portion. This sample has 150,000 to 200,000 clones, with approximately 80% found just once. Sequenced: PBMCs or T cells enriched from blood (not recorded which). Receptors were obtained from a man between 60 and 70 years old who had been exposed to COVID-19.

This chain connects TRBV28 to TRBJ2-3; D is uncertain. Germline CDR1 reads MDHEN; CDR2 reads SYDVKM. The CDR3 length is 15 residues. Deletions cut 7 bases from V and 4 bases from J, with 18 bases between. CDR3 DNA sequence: TGTGCCAGCACCCCGGGTGGCGCCGGAGCAGATACGCAGTATTTT. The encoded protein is CASTPGGAGADTQYF.

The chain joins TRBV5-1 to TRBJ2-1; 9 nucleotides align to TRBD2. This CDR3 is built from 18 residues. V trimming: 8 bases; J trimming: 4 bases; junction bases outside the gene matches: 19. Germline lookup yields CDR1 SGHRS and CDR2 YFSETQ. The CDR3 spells CASGGAGVTGLAYNEQFF. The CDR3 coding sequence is TGCGCCAGTGGCGGGGCTGGCGTAACGGGACTAGCTTACAATGAGCAGTTCTTC.

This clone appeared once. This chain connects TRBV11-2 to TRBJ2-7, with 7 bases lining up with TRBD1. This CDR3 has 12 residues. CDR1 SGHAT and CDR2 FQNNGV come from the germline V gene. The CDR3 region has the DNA TGTGTGTCCGGGACAGATGCCTACGAGCAGTACTTC. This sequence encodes CVSGTDAYEQYF. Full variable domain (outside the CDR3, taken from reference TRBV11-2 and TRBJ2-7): EAGVAQSPRYKIIEKRQSVAFWCNPISGHATLYWYQQILGQGPKLLIQFQNNGVVDDSQLPKDRFSAERLKGVDSTLKIQPAKLEDSAVYLCVSGTDAYEQYFGPGTRLTVT.

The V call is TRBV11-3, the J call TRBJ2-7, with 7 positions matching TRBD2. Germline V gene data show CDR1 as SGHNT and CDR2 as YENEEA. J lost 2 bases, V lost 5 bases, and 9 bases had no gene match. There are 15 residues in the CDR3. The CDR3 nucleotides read TGTGCCAGCAGCCCCGTGGGGAGGGCCCCCTACGAGCAGTACTTC. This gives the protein CASSPVGRAPYEQYF.

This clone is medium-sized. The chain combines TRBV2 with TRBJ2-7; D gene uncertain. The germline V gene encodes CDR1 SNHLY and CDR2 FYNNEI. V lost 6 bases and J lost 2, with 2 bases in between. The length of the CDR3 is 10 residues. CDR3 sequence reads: CASSAYEQYF. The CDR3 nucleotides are TGTGCCAGCAGCGCCTACGAGCAGTACTTC. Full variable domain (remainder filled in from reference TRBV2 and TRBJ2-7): EPEVTQTPSHQVTQMGQEVILRCVPISNHLYFYWYRQILGQKVEFLVSFYNNEISEKSEIFDDQFSVERPDGSNFTLKIRSTKLEDSAMYFCASSAYEQYFGPGTRLTVT.

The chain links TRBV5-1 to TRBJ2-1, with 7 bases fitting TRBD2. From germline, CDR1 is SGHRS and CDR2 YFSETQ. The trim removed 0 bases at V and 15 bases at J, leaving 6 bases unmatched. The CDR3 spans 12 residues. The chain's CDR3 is CASSLEQRDVFF. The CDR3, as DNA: TGCGCCAGCAGCTTGGAACAGCGGGACGTGTTCTTC.

The CDR3 loop reads CASSWTSEYYNEQFF. CDR3 in DNA: TGTGCCAGCAGTTGGACTAGCGAGTACTACAATGAGCAGTTCTTC. The chain is built from TRBV27 and TRBJ2-1; 9 bases fit TRBD2. Per germline, CDR1 MNHEY and CDR2 SMNVEV (reference sequence). This CDR3 spans 15 amino acids. The V segment lost 4 bases and the J segment 3 bases; nucleotides outside the gene matches: 4.

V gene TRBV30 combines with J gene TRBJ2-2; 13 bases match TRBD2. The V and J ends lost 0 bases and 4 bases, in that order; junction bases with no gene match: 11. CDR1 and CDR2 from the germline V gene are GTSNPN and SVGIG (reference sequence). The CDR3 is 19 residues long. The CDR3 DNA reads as TGTGCCTGGAGTGTACCTATCGGACTAGCGGGAGCGGGCACCGGGGAGCTGTTTTTT. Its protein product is CAWSVPIGLAGAGTGELFF.

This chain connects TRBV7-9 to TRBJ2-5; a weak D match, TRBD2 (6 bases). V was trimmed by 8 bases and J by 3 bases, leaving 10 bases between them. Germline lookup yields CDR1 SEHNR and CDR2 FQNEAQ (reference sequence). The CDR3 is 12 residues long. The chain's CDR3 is CASSRGKETQYF. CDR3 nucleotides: TGTGCCAGCTCTCGGGGGAAAGAGACCCAGTACTTC.

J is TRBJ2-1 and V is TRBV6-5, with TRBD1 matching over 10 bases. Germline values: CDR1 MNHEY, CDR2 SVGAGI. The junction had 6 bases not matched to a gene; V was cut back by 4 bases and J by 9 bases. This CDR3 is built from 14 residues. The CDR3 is CASSSGTGEGEQFF. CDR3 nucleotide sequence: TGTGCCAGCAGTTCCGGGACAGGGGAGGGTGAGCAGTTCTTC.

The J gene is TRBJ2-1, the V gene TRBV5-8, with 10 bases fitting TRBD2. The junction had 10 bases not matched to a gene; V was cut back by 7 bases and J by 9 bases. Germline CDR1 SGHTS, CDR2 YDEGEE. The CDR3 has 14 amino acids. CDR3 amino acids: CASLAGVRLGEQFF. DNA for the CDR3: TGTGCCAGCCTAGCGGGGGTCCGTCTGGGTGAGCAGTTCTTC.

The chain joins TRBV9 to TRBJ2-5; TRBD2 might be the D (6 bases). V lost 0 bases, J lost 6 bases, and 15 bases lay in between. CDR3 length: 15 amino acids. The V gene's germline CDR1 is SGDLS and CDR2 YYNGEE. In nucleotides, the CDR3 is TGTGCCAGCAGCGTAGTGGCGGGGATCTCACAGACCCAGTACTTC. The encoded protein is CASSVVAGISQTQYF.

The DNA of the CDR3 is TGTGCCAGCAGTTACTCGCCTAGCTCTGGAAACACCATATATTTT. Translating gives CASSYSPSSGNTIYF. V is TRBV6-5 and J is TRBJ1-3; no clear D gene. Germline-derived CDR1 and CDR2 are MNHEY and SVGAGI. This CDR3 contains 15 residues. V lost 0 bases and J lost 0, with 6 bases in between.

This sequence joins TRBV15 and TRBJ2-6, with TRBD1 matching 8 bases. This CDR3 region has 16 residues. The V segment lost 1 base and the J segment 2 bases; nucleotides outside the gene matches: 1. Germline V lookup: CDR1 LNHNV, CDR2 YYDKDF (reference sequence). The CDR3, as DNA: TGTGCCACCAGCAGAGTACAGGGGGCTGGGGCCAACGTCCTGACTTTC. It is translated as CATSRVQGAGANVLTF. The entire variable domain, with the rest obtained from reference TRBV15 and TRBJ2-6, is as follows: DAMVIQNPRYQVTQFGKPVTLSCSQTLNHNVMYWYQQKSSQAPKLLFHYYDKDFNNEADTPDNFQSRRPNTSFCFLDIRSPGLGDTAMYLCATSRVQGAGANVLTFGAGSRLTVL.

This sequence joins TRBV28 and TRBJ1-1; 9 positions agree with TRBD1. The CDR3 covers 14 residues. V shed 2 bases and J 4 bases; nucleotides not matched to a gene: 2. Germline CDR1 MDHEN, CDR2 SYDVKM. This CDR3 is CASSLRQGGTEAFF. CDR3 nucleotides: TGTGCCAGCAGTTTAAGACAGGGGGGCACTGAAGCTTTCTTT.

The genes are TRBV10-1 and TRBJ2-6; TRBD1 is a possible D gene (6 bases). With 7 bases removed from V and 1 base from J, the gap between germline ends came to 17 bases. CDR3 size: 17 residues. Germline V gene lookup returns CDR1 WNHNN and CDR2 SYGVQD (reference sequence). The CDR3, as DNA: TGCGCCAGCATCCCACCGGGACACTTATCTGGGGCCAACGTCCTGACTTTC. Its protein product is CASIPPGHLSGANVLTF.

CDR3 sequence reads: CASSYGLPNEQFF. CDR3 DNA sequence: TGTGCCAGCAGCTACGGACTACCCAATGAGCAGTTCTTC. The chain combines TRBV7-3 with TRBJ2-1; possibly TRBD2 for D (6 bases). The CDR3 sequence is 13 residues long. V lost 4 bases, J lost 6 bases, and 10 bases lay in between. The germline V gene encodes CDR1 SGHTA and CDR2 FQGTGA.

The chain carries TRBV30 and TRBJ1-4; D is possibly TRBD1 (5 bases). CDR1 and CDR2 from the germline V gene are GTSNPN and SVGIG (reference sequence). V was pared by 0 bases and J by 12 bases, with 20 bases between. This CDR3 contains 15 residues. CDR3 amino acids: CAWSVRGSRERELFF. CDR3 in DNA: TGTGCCTGGAGTGTAAGGGGATCTCGCGAAAGGGAACTGTTTTTT. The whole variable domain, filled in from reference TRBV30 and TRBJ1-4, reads SQTIHQWPATLVQPVGSPLSLECTVEGTSNPNLYWYRQAAGRGLQLLFYSVGIGQISSEVPQNLSASRPQDRQFILSSKKLLLSDSGFYLCAWSVRGSRERELFFGSGTQLSVL.

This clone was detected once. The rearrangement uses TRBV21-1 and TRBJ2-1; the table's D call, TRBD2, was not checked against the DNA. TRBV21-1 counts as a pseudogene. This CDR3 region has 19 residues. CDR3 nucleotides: TGTGCCAGCAGCAAAAGTCCCCGATCTAGCGGGAGCTCCTACAATGAGCAGTTCTTC. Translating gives CASSKSPRSSGSSYNEQFF.

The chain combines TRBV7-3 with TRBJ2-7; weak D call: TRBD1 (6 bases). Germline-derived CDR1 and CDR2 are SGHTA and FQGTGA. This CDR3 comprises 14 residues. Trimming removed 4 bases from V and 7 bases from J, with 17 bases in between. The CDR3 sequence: CASSSQSGVREQYF. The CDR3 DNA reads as TGTGCCAGCAGCTCCCAATCAGGGGTCAGGGAGCAGTACTTC.

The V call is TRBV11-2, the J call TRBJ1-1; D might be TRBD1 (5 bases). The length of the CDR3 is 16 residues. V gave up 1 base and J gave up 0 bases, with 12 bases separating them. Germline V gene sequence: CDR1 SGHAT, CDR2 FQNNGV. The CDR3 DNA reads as TGTGCCAGCAGCTTAGGGCGTGGCAGGGTGAACACTGAAGCTTTCTTT. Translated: CASSLGRGRVNTEAFF.

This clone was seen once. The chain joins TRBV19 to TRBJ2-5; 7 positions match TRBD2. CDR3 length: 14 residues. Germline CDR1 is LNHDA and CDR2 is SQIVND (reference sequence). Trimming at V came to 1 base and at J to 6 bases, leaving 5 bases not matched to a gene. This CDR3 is CASSIAAGAQTQYF. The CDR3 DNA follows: TGTGCCAGTAGTATAGCGGCGGGAGCTCAGACCCAGTACTTC.

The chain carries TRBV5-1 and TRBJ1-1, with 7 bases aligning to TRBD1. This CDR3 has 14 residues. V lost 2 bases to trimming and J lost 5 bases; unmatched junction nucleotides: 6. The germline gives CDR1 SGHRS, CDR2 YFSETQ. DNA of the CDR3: TGCGCCAGCAGCTTAAACATACAGGGGACTGAAGCTTTCTTT. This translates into CASSLNIQGTEAFF.

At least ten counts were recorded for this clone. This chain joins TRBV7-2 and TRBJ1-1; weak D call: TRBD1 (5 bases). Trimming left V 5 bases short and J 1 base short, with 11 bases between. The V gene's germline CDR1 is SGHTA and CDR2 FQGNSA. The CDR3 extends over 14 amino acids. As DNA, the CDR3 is TGTGCCAGCAGCCATCCGGGGGAGAACACTGAAGCTTTCTTT. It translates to CASSHPGENTEAFF.

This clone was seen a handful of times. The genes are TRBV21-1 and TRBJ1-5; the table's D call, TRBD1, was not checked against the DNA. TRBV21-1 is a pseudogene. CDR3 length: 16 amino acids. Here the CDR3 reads CASRGTGGKGNQPQHF. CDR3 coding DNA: TGTGCCAGCAGAGGGACAGGGGGCAAAGGCAATCAGCCCCAGCATTTT.

CDR3 DNA sequence: TGTGCCAGCAGAAACAGTCTCTATGGCTACACCTTC. Translation gives CASRNSLYGYTF. The J gene is TRBJ1-2, the V gene TRBV6-5, with unresolved D. Germline assignment: CDR1 MNHEY and CDR2 SVGAGI. Trimming left V 6 bases short and J 4 bases short, with 9 bases between. The CDR3 is 12 residues long.

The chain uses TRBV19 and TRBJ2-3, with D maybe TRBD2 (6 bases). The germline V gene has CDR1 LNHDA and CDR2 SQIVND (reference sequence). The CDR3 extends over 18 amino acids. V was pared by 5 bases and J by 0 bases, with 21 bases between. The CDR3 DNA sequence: TGTGCCAGTAGTCCCTCCGGGCGGGGCAAACCCAGCACAGATACGCAGTATTTT. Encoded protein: CASSPSGRGKPSTDTQYF.

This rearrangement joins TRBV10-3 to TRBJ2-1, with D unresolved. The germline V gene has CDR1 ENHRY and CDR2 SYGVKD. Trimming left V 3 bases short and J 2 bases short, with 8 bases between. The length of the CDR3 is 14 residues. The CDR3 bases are TGTGCCATCAGTGATTGGCCCGCCTACAATGAGCAGTTCTTC. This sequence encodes CAISDWPAYNEQFF.

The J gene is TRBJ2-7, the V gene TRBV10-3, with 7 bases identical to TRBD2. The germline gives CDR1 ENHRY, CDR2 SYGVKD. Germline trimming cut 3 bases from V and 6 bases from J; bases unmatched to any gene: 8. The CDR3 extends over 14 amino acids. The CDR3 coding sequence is TGTGCCATCAGTGATCGACTAGGGAGGGCCGAGCAGTACTTC. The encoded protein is CAISDRLGRAEQYF.